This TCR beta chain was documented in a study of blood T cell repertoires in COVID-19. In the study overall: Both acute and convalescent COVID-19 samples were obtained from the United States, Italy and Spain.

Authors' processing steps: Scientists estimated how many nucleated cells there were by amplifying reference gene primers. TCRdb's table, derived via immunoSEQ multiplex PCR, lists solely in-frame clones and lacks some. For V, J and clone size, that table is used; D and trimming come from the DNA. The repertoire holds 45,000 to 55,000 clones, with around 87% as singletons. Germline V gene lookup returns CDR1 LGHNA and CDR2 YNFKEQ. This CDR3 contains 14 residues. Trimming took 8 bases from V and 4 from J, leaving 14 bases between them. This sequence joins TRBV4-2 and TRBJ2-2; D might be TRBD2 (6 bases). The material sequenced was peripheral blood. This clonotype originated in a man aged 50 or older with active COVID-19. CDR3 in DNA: TGTGCCAGCTTGGGGGGAGCGGCCACCGGGGAGCTGTTTTTT. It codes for CASLGGAATGELFF.